The 2 T cell receptor beta chains listed next were all sequenced from one sample in a study of graft-versus-host responses after intestinal transplantation. Antigens for these TCRs are unknown. Sequenced by immunoSEQ multiplex PCR; TCRdb stores in-frame clones only, minus some. The repertoire holds fewer than 90,000 clones, with about 95% as singletons. The sequences come from unstimulated CD4+ T cells sorted from spleen or lymph node cells, collected before transplant. These TCRs come from a human donor who was the organ donor for an intestinal transplant.

This clone was seen a few times. The CDR3 sequence is CASSLVAAGNTIYF. As DNA, the CDR3 is TGTGCCAGCAGCTTAGTGGCGGCCGGAAACACCATATATTTT. This chain joins TRBV11-2 and TRBJ1-3; D is ambiguous. The CDR3 is 14 residues long. V dropped 1 base and J dropped 4 bases, with 8 bases sitting between them. Germline V gives CDR1 SGHAT, CDR2 FQNNGV.

The chain carries TRBV2 and TRBJ1-5, with D unclear. Germline CDR1 is SNHLY and CDR2 is FYNNEI. Between the trimmed V and J ends, which lost 7 bases and 2 bases, there was a span of 12 bases. This CDR3 has 14 amino acids. CDR3 nucleotides: TGTGCCAGCAACACGAACGGGGGCAATCAGCCCCAGCATTTT. Translation gives CASNTNGGNQPQHF.